This TCR beta chain originates from a study of T cell repertoires in cytomegalovirus infection. Overall study context: Newly reported HLA-C-restricted and thoroughly characterized HLA-B-restricted CMV epitopes were employed. CMV infection and matching HLA type were both indicated by public TCR beta signatures. Study-wide results and limits: It was HLA-C-restricted CMV-specific TCR beta clonotypes that dominated the response ex vivo. Carriage of CMV together with the relevant HLA was identifiable through cumulative public TCR beta family frequency.

V was cut by 4 bases and J by 0 bases, with 18 bases left in between. Germline assignment: CDR1 SGHVS and CDR2 FNYEAQ. This CDR3 is built from 18 residues. As concerns this clonotype: Its antigen is undetermined.

One entry per CDR3 protein results from TCRdb running MiXCR on the reads. Counted here are about 220,000 distinct CDR3 sequences, about 40% occurring once; the ten biggest clones make up around 64%. The rearrangement joins TRBV7-6 to TRBJ2-2, with TRBD2 as a possible D gene (6 bases). This receptor was obtained from a human donor in good health (CMV status not recorded). Some clones in this sample may be carry-over from other donors' samples. The source was CD8+ T cells from cultured PBMCs, collected from culture after CMV antigen stimulation. In nucleotides, the CDR3 is TGTGCCAGCAGCTCTCTCCTGACCCGCGGGACGAACACCGGGGAGCTGTTTTTT. As protein: CASSSLLTRGTNTGELFF.